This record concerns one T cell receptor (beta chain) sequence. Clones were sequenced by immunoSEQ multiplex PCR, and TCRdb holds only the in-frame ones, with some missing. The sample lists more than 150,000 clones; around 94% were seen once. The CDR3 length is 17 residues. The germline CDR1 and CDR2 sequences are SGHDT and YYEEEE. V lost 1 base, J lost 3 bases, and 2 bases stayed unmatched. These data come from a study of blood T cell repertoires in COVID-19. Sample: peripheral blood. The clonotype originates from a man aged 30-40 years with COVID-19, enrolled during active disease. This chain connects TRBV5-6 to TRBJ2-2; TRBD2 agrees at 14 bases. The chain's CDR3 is CASSLPGLAGDTGELFF. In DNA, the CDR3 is TGTGCCAGCAGCTTGCCGGGACTAGCGGGGGACACCGGGGAGCTGTTTTTT.